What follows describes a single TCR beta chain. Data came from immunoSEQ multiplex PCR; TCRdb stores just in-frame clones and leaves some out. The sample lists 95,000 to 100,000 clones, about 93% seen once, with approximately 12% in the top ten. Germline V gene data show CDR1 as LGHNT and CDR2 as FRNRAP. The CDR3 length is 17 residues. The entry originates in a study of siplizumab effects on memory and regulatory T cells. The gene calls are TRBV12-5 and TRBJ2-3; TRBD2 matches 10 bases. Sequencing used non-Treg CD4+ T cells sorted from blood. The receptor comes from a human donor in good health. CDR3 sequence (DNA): TGTGCCCAAAGCCCTAGCGGGAGTATTTTTGGCACAGATACGCAGTATTTT. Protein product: CAQSPSGSIFGTDTQYF.